A single sample gave rise to the 32 T cell receptor beta chains below, sequenced in a study of T cell responses to AZD1222 COVID-19 vaccine. Profiling relied on immunoSEQ multiplex PCR, and the TCRdb table lists in-frame clones only, not all of them. In the table there are 95,000 to 100,000 clones, 85% to 90% of which are singletons. Sequenced here: peripheral blood, sampled on day 0 of AZD1222 vaccination. The receptors stem from an adult in good health.

This chain's CDR3 is CASSEYVGLAGEQFF. The CDR3 nucleotides read TGTGCCAGCAGTGAATATGTCGGACTAGCCGGTGAGCAGTTCTTC. The chain links TRBV25-1 to TRBJ2-1; 8 positions agree with TRBD2. The CDR3 is made up of 15 amino acids. CDR1 and CDR2 from the germline V gene are MGHDK and SYGVNS. Losses at the gene ends were 0 bases for V and 9 bases for J; bases not matched to a gene: 7.

V and J are TRBV7-2 and TRBJ2-7; 8 nucleotides align to TRBD1. Germline CDR1 SGHTA, CDR2 FQGNSA. Trimming at V came to 4 bases and at J to 2 bases, leaving 4 bases not matched to a gene. CDR3 length: 14 amino acids. The CDR3 region has the DNA TGTGCCAGCAGCTACCGACAGGGGACCTACGAGCAGTACTTC. Translated, it gives CASSYRQGTYEQYF.

The chain joins TRBV6-5 to TRBJ1-1, with 9 bases that match TRBD1. The CDR3 is 12 residues long. Germline loops: CDR1 MNHEY, CDR2 SVGAGI. V gave up 7 bases and J gave up 4 bases; unmatched junction bases: 1. The CDR3 reads CASTGQGTEAFF. As DNA, the CDR3 is TGTGCCAGCACGGGACAGGGCACTGAAGCTTTCTTT.

V and J are TRBV15 and TRBJ1-2, with 8 bases identical to TRBD1. Losses at the gene ends were 5 bases for V and 7 bases for J; bases not matched to a gene: 9. The CDR3 contains 14 residues. The germline V gene has CDR1 LNHNV and CDR2 YYDKDF (reference sequence). The CDR3 DNA reads TGTGCCACCAGCCCCCCGGACAGGGTATTTGGCTACACCTTC. It codes for CATSPPDRVFGYTF. The whole variable domain, filled in from reference TRBV15 and TRBJ1-2, reads DAMVIQNPRYQVTQFGKPVTLSCSQTLNHNVMYWYQQKSSQAPKLLFHYYDKDFNNEADTPDNFQSRRPNTSFCFLDIRSPGLGDTAMYLCATSPPDRVFGYTFGSGTRLTVV.

V gene TRBV5-1 combines with J gene TRBJ2-3, with TRBD1 matching 12 bases. The CDR3 has 15 amino acids. The junction had 3 bases not matched to a gene; V was cut back by 4 bases and J by 3 bases. Germline assignment: CDR1 SGHRS and CDR2 YFSETQ. The CDR3 here is CASSGGQGATDTQYF. CDR3 coding DNA: TGCGCCAGCAGCGGGGGACAGGGGGCAACAGATACGCAGTATTTT.

This clone was observed once. DNA of the CDR3: TGTGCCAGCAGCGGGAACCTAGGTGACGAGCAGTACTTC. Translation gives CASSGNLGDEQYF. The chain is built from TRBV9 and TRBJ2-7, with D hard to call. The CDR3 has 13 residues. Deletions cut 3 bases from V and 5 bases from J, with 12 bases between. CDR1 SGDLS and CDR2 YYNGEE come from the germline V gene.

Note on this clone: A read error may produce the germline difference seen at one junction end. V and J are TRBV29-1 and TRBJ2-5; 10 bases are a match to TRBD2. Germline lookup yields CDR1 SQVTM and CDR2 ANQGSEA. The CDR3 totals 14 residues. DNA for the CDR3: TGCAGCGTGGAAGGTCTAGCGGGAGCAGAGACCCAGTACTTC. Protein sequence: CSVEGLAGAETQYF.

This chain links TRBV5-1 with TRBJ2-7, with a possible D match to TRBD1 (6 bases). Germline V gene lookup returns CDR1 SGHRS and CDR2 YFSETQ. V shed 0 bases and J shed 5 bases, with 24 bases lying between them. The CDR3 has 18 residues. CDR3 sequence: CASSLVGAPGRANHEQYF. The DNA of the CDR3 is TGCGCCAGCAGCTTGGTGGGGGCGCCGGGGCGCGCGAACCACGAGCAGTACTTC. The full variable domain, with the rest looked up from reference TRBV5-1 and TRBJ2-7, is KAGVTQTPRYLIKTRGQQVTLSCSPISGHRSVSWYQQTPGQGLQFLFEYFSETQRNKGNFPGRFSGRQFSNSRSEMNVSTLELGDSALYLCASSLVGAPGRANHEQYFGPGTRLTVT.

This chain links TRBV7-8 with TRBJ2-3; no firm D call. V lost 1 base, J lost 4 bases, and 6 bases lay in between. The CDR3 is 13 residues long. Germline CDR1 SGHVS, CDR2 FQNEAQ. As DNA, the CDR3 is TGTGCCAGCAGCTTAGACCACCCAGATACGCAGTATTTT. This translates into CASSLDHPDTQYF.

The chain links TRBV12-3 or TRBV12-4 to TRBJ1-1; D gene uncertain. The CDR3 spans 11 residues. V shed 5 bases and J shed 2 bases, with 3 bases lying between them. CDR3 protein: CASSGNTEAFF. CDR3 nucleotides: TGTGCCAGCAGTGGAAACACTGAAGCTTTCTTT.

The chain uses TRBV7-6 and TRBJ1-1; D might be TRBD1 (6 bases). The CDR3 has 13 residues. Between the trimmed V and J ends, which lost 6 bases and 0 bases, there was a span of 8 bases. CDR1 is SGHVS, CDR2 FNYEAQ, per germline. Written as DNA, the CDR3 is TGTGCCAGCAGTCGACAGGTGAACACTGAAGCTTTCTTT. This codes for CASSRQVNTEAFF.

The chain has TRBV9 and TRBJ1-1, with 9 bases identical to TRBD1. The CDR3 has 14 residues. CDR1 is SGDLS, CDR2 YYNGEE, per germline. The J segment lost 6 bases and the V segment lost 3 bases, leaving 6 bases of the junction unmatched. This CDR3 is CASSGDRAYSEAFF. CDR3 sequence (DNA): TGTGCCAGCAGCGGGGACAGGGCCTATTCTGAAGCTTTCTTT.

This clone was recorded only once. In nucleotides, the CDR3 is TGTGCCAGCAGCGTAGAGGGGGCCGGCAATCAGCCCCAGCATTTT. Amino acid sequence: CASSVEGAGNQPQHF. The rearrangement uses TRBV28 and TRBJ1-5, with 7 bases fitting TRBD1. The CDR3 has 15 residues. The V segment lost 6 bases and the J segment 2 bases; nucleotides outside the gene matches: 7. The germline CDR1 and CDR2 sequences are MDHEN and SYDVKM. Full variable domain (missing parts from reference TRBV28 and TRBJ1-5): DVKVTQSSRYLVKRTGEKVFLECVQDMDHENMFWYRQDPGLGLRLIYFSYDVKMKEKGDIPEGYSVSREKKERFSLILESASTNQTSMYLCASSVEGAGNQPQHFGDGTRLSIL.

The J gene is TRBJ2-1, the V gene TRBV7-9; D is unclear. This CDR3 is 13 amino acids long. V lost 1 base, J lost 2 bases, and 3 bases lay in between. The germline V gene encodes CDR1 SEHNR and CDR2 FQNEAQ (reference sequence). The CDR3 DNA sequence: TGTGCCAGCAGCTTAGGGGCCTACAATGAGCAGTTCTTC. This gives the protein CASSLGAYNEQFF.

The CDR3 is CASSPHDFEQYF. The CDR3 region has the DNA TGTGCCAGCTCACCACATGACTTTGAGCAGTACTTC. The gene calls are TRBV18 and TRBJ2-7, with no clear D. The CDR3 runs to 12 residues. Germline CDR1 KGHSH, CDR2 LQKENI. V was shortened by 1 base and J by 7 bases, with 8 bases between the two germline ends.

J is TRBJ2-3 and V is TRBV6-4, with D perhaps matching TRBD2 (5 bases). CDR1 is MRHNA, CDR2 SNTAGT, per germline. The CDR3 is 14 residues long. V was trimmed by 0 bases and J by 8 bases, leaving 12 bases between them. The CDR3 bases are TGTGCCAGCAGTGACTCCGGGGTAGGTGGTACGCAGTATTTT. It is translated as CASSDSGVGGTQYF.

The chain has TRBV10-3 and TRBJ1-5; D is unclear. Trimming removed 4 bases at V and 0 bases at J, with 7 bases between. The CDR3 is 14 amino acids. Germline V CDR1 and CDR2: ENHRY, SYGVKD. CDR3 DNA sequence: TGTGCCATCAGTGTCGTTAATAGCAATCAGCCCCAGCATTTT. This sequence encodes CAISVVNSNQPQHF.

This chain uses TRBV4-1 with TRBJ1-4, with D perhaps matching TRBD1 (6 bases). The CDR3 consists of 15 residues. Between the trimmed V and J ends, which lost 5 bases and 12 bases, there was a span of 22 bases. CDR1 is MGHRA, CDR2 YSYEKL, per germline. The CDR3 coding sequence is TGCGCCAGCAGCTTGACCACAGCAGGGGCTCGGGAACTGTTTTTT. It translates to CASSLTTAGARELFF.

The J gene is TRBJ2-3, the V gene TRBV10-2; 7 bases map to TRBD1. Trimming removed 4 bases from V and 2 bases from J; junction bases left unmatched: 9. Germline values: CDR1 WSHSY, CDR2 SAAADI. The CDR3 covers 16 residues. This chain's CDR3 is CASSAGDSLNTDTQYF. The CDR3 region has the DNA TGCGCCAGCAGTGCCGGGGACAGTCTAAACACAGATACGCAGTATTTT.

This chain connects TRBV19 to TRBJ2-2; D is unclear. V lost 6 bases and J lost 1, with 15 bases in between. Germline values: CDR1 LNHDA, CDR2 SQIVND (reference sequence). This CDR3 spans 16 amino acids. The CDR3, as DNA: TGTGCCAGTAGCAAACCATCGGGCCAGAACACCGGGGAGCTGTTTTTT. Encoded protein: CASSKPSGQNTGELFF.

The chain combines TRBV19 with TRBJ2-7; TRBD2 is a possible D gene (5 bases). The length of the CDR3 is 15 residues. Deletions cut 3 bases from V and 6 bases from J, with 18 bases between. CDR1 LNHDA and CDR2 SQIVND come from the germline V gene (reference sequence). The CDR3 nucleotides read TGTGCCAGTAGTATGTACGCACGCCCGGGGATCGAGCAGTACTTC. Its translation is CASSMYARPGIEQYF.

The chain combines TRBV3-1 (or the pseudogene TRBV3-2) with TRBJ2-7; unclear D gene. The germline gives CDR1 LGHDT, CDR2 YNNKEL (reference sequence). V lost 1 base and J lost 8, with 12 bases in between. CDR3 length: 13 amino acids. CDR3 in DNA: TGTGCCAGCAGCCAAGTATTTATCCGTCAGCAGTACTTC. Translated, it gives CASSQVFIRQQYF.

This clone was found once. The genes are TRBV5-1 and TRBJ2-2; 9 nucleotides line up with TRBD2. CDR1 is SGHRS and CDR2 is YFSETQ in the germline V gene. With V trimmed by 0 bases and J by 1 base, 4 bases remained unmatched. The CDR3 extends over 17 amino acids. CDR3 coding DNA: TGCGCCAGCAGCTTGGTAGCGGGAGCCCTGAACACCGGGGAGCTGTTTTTT. Protein product: CASSLVAGALNTGELFF.

The J gene is TRBJ1-2, the V gene TRBV7-9; D is unclear. The germline V gene encodes CDR1 SEHNR and CDR2 FQNEAQ (reference sequence). V lost 2 bases to trimming and J lost 2 bases, with 3 bases between them. The CDR3 totals 12 residues. The CDR3 DNA follows: TGTGCCAGCAGCTTACAGAACTATGGCTACACCTTC. It specifies CASSLQNYGYTF. Variable domain in full (rest from reference TRBV7-9 and TRBJ1-2): DTGVSQNPRHKITKRGQNVTFRCDPISEHNRLYWYRQTLGQGPEFLTYFQNEAQLEKSRLLSDRFSAERPKGSFSTLEIQRTEQGDSAMYLCASSLQNYGYTFGSGTRLTVV.

The chain has TRBV4-3 and TRBJ2-4, with 8 nucleotides matching TRBD2. The CDR3 has 16 residues. V was clipped by 1 base and J by 2 bases; unmatched bases: 4. Germline V CDR1 and CDR2: LGHNA, YSLEER. CDR3 in amino acids: CASSQGRGASKNIQYF. CDR3 sequence (DNA): TGCGCCAGCAGCCAAGGGCGGGGGGCCTCCAAAAACATTCAGTACTTC.

This clone has only one observation. The V call is TRBV5-1, the J call TRBJ1-1; D gene uncertain. Trimming cost V 1 base and J 2 bases, with 9 bases left between them. Germline values: CDR1 SGHRS, CDR2 YFSETQ. The CDR3 is 14 amino acids. CDR3 in amino acids: CASSLNGGNTEAFF. CDR3 nucleotides: TGCGCCAGCAGCTTGAACGGAGGAAACACTGAAGCTTTCTTT.

The rearrangement uses TRBV15 and TRBJ2-7; the D is unclear. CDR1 and CDR2 (germline): LNHNV, YYDKDF (reference sequence). Trimming stripped 6 bases from V and 4 bases from J, with 13 bases between. The CDR3 loop spans 13 amino acids. CDR3 sequence reads: CATRGDGKYEQYF. CDR3 sequence (DNA): TGTGCCACCAGAGGTGACGGAAAGTACGAGCAGTACTTC.

The J gene is TRBJ1-4, the V gene TRBV28; 7 positions agree with TRBD1. CDR1 and CDR2 (germline): MDHEN, SYDVKM. V shed 5 bases, J shed 6 bases, and the junction held 9 bases outside the gene matches. CDR3 size: 15 residues. This chain's CDR3 is CASSVEGGGYEKLFF. For the CDR3, the DNA is TGTGCCAGCAGTGTCGAGGGAGGGGGCTATGAAAAACTGTTTTTT.

The genes are TRBV7-9 and TRBJ2-7; TRBD2 aligns across 7 bases. The V gene end was trimmed by 5 bases and the J gene end by 0 bases; junction bases not matched to a gene: 4. This CDR3 contains 14 residues. Germline lookup yields CDR1 SEHNR and CDR2 FQNEAQ (reference sequence). The CDR3 spells CASSASGDSYEQYF. CDR3 DNA: TGTGCCAGCAGCGCGAGCGGGGACTCCTACGAGCAGTACTTC.

The chain recombines TRBV9 with TRBJ2-5; D gene unclear. The CDR3 loop spans 14 amino acids. Germline V lookup: CDR1 SGDLS, CDR2 YYNGEE. Trimming stripped 0 bases from V and 2 bases from J, with 8 bases between. CDR3 bases: TGTGCCAGCAGCGTAGCTGGGCGACAAGAGACCCAGTACTTC. It specifies CASSVAGRQETQYF.

This clone was picked up one time. The chain combines TRBV7-2 with TRBJ1-1; TRBD1 matches at 7 bases. The CDR3 loop spans 15 amino acids. Per the germline V gene, CDR1 is SGHTA and CDR2 is FQGNSA. The J segment lost 0 bases and the V segment lost 1 base, leaving 2 bases of the junction unmatched. The CDR3 reads CASSLGTGMNTEAFF. The CDR3 nucleotides are TGTGCCAGCAGCTTAGGGACAGGAATGAACACTGAAGCTTTCTTT.

This clone was counted a single time. One end of the junction varies from germline; a read error may be responsible. The chain couples TRBV18 to TRBJ2-7; TRBD1 aligns across 11 bases. The germline V gene encodes CDR1 KGHSH and CDR2 LQKENI. The CDR3 extends over 18 amino acids. CDR3: CASSPVPIGGQGGRLEDF. The DNA of the CDR3 is TGTGCTAGCTCACCCGTGCCCATTGGGGGACAGGGGGGTCGACTGGAGGACTTC.